A selection of T cell receptor beta chains follows, all from one sample in a study of T cell responses to AZD1222 COVID-19 vaccine. TCRdb's table, derived via immunoSEQ multiplex PCR, lists solely in-frame clones and lacks some. The data contain 150,000 to 200,000 clones, approximately 92% of them singletons. The sequencing used peripheral blood, collected 28 days after the second dose of the MenACWY control vaccine. The receptors come from an adult who received the MenACWY meningococcal vaccine as a control. CDR3s include the opening cysteine and the closing phenylalanine or tryptophan. D genes are given only for firm matches. Some rows have no size entry. The others give once, few or many, or a class for an expanded clone.

>TRBD1|once|TRBV6-5|TRBJ2-2
CASRRQGATGELFF
TGTGCCAGCAGGAGACAGGGGGCTACCGGGGAGCTGTTTTTT
>.|.|TRBV9|TRBJ2-3
CASSVGTGTDTQYF
TGTGCCAGCAGCGTAGGGACTGGCACAGATACGCAGTATTTT
>TRBD1|.|TRBV28|TRBJ1-5
CASSRGYQPQHF
TGTGCCAGCAGCAGGGGGTATCAGCCCCAGCATTTT
>TRBD2|.|TRBV3-1/TRBV3-2|TRBJ2-7
CASSRVRLATLGRSEQYF
TGTGCCAGCAGCCGGGTAAGACTAGCGACCTTGGGGAGATCGGAGCAGTACTTC
>.|.|TRBV27|TRBJ2-1
CASTAARGRAGQFF
TGTGCCAGCACAGCCGCCCGGGGCAGGGCGGGTCAATTCTTC
>TRBD2|.|TRBV27|TRBJ2-3
CASSLELGGPSSTDTQYF
TGTGCCAGCAGTTTAGAGTTGGGAGGGCCCTCTAGCACAGATACGCAGTATTTT
>.|.|TRBV11-3|TRBJ1-1
CASSSGNIEAFF
TGTGCCAGCAGTTCAGGGAATATCGAAGCTTTCTTT
>.|.|TRBV9|TRBJ1-5
CASSVGGGLLQPQHF
TGTGCCAGCAGCGTAGGGGGGGGCCTACTTCAGCCCCAGCATTTT
>TRBD2|few|TRBV28|TRBJ2-1
CASSSRTSYNEQFF
TGTGCCAGCAGTTCGAGGACTAGCTACAATGAGCAGTTCTTC
>.|.|TRBV2|TRBJ2-1
CASSGSLANYNEQFF
TGTGCCAGCAGTGGTAGTCTAGCGAACTACAATGAGCAGTTCTTC
>.|.|TRBV19|TRBJ2-7
CASSVNAGVINEQYF
TGTGCCAGTAGTGTCAACGCAGGGGTAATTAACGAGCAGTACTTC
>TRBD1|.|TRBV24-1|TRBJ1-1
CATKGAGPNTEAFF
TGTGCCACCAAGGGGGCAGGGCCGAACACTGAAGCTTTCTTT
>.|once|TRBV9|TRBJ1-2
CASSRDLGDGYTF
TGTGCCAGCAGCCGAGACCTAGGGGATGGCTACACCTTC
>.|.|TRBV3-1/TRBV3-2|TRBJ1-5
CASSQASQPQHF
TGTGCCAGCAGCCAAGCTAGTCAGCCCCAGCATTTT
>TRBD1|.|TRBV18|TRBJ1-6
CASSPTQGNSPLHF
TGTGCCAGCTCACCGACACAGGGGAATTCACCCCTCCACTTT
>TRBD2|.|TRBV7-9|TRBJ2-7
CASSFSGGSYEQYF
TGTGCCAGCAGCTTTAGCGGGGGGAGCTACGAGCAGTACTTC
>.|.|TRBV6-6|TRBJ1-1
CASSYPGQAVTEAFF
TGTGCCAGCAGTTACCCGGGGCAGGCGGTCACTGAAGCTTTCTTT
>TRBD1|.|TRBV10-2|TRBJ1-5
CASRKDRGGQPQHF
TGCGCCAGCAGAAAGGACAGGGGCGGGCAGCCCCAGCATTTT
>.|.|TRBV30|TRBJ1-2
CAWSVSGYYGYTF
TGTGCCTGGAGTGTATCGGGGTACTATGGCTACACCTTC
>.|.|TRBV19|TRBJ1-5
CATGIRNQPQHF
TGTGCCACTGGGATACGGAATCAGCCCCAGCATTTT
>.|.|TRBV30|TRBJ2-1
CAWSSGFGYNEQFF
TGTGCCTGGAGTTCGGGTTTCGGATACAATGAGCAGTTCTTC
>TRBD1|.|TRBV18|TRBJ1-5
CASSLPGTVAQPQHF
TGTGCCAGCTCACTCCCCGGGACAGTGGCTCAGCCCCAGCATTTT
>.|.|TRBV5-1|TRBJ2-7
CASSPSGSVSYEQYF
TGCGCCAGCAGCCCCTCCGGCTCGGTCTCCTACGAGCAGTACTTC
>TRBD2|.|TRBV18|TRBJ2-3
CASSPLAGGPTDTQYF
TGTGCCAGCTCCCCACTAGCGGGAGGCCCCACAGATACGCAGTATTTT